This T cell receptor beta chain was profiled in a study of sequential checkpoint blockade in melanoma. Study overall: Maintenance nivolumab came after either treatment sequence.

The data were produced by immunoSEQ multiplex PCR, yet TCRdb's version contains in-frame clones alone and is incomplete. The profile covers about 18,000 clones, with roughly four fifths appearing a single time and almost 35% taken by the ten largest. Trimming removed 4 bases at V and 2 bases at J, with 14 bases between. This CDR3 spans 15 amino acids. Germline lookup yields CDR1 SGHNT and CDR2 YYREEE (reference sequence). Treatment given: randomized to nivolumab then ipilimumab (arm A) or the reverse (arm B). None of the patients previously received DNA-damaging chemotherapy. PBMC sorting kept live CD3+CD8+ cells without CD19 or CD56.

The material sequenced was CD8+ T cells sorted from blood (inferred from file names), taken from a patient given nivolumab and ipilimumab in sequence. This rearrangement joins TRBV5-4 to TRBJ2-3; D might be TRBD1 (6 bases). The clonotype originates from a human donor with melanoma. CDR3 DNA sequence: TGTGCCAGCAGCCCGTCAGGGGTTCCCACAGATACGCAGTATTTT. Encoded protein: CASSPSGVPTDTQYF.